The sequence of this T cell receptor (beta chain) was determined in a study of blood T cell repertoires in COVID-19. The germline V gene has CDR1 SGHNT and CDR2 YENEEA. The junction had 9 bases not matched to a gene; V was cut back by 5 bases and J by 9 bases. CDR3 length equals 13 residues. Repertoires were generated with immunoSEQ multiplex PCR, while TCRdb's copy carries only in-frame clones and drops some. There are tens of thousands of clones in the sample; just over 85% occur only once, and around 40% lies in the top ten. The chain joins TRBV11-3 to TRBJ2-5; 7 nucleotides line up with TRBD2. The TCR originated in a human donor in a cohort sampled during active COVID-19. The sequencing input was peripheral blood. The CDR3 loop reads CASSPGKGGPQYF. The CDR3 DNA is TGTGCCAGCAGCCCCGGGAAGGGAGGGCCCCAGTACTTC.